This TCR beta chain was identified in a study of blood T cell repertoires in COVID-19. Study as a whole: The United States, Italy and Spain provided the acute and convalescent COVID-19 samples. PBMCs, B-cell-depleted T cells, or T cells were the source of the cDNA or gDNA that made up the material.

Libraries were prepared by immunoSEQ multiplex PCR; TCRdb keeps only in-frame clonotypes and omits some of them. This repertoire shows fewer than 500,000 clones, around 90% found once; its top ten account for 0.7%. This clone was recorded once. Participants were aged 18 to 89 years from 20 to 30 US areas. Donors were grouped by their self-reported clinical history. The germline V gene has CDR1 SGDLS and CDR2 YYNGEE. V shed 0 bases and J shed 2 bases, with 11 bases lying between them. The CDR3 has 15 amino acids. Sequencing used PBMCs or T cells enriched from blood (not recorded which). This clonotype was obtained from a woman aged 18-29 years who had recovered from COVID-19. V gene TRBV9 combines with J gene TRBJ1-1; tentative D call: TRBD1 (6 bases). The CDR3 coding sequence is TGTGCCAGCAGCGTAGATGGCAGGGGAAACACTGAAGCTTTCTTT. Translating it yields CASSVDGRGNTEAFF.